This TCR beta chain was recovered during a study of identical twins. TCRdb reanalysed the 5' RACE reads using MiXCR and keeps one entry per CDR3 protein. The table includes roughly 1,500,000 distinct CDR3 sequences, less than 35% detected once. Worth noting for this clonotype: As yet, its antigen is unknown.

Trimming took 0 bases from V and 1 from J; bases not matched to a gene: 8. The germline V gene encodes CDR1 DFQATT and CDR2 SNEGSKA (reference sequence). CDR3 length: 17 amino acids. Healthy Caucasians were all of the donors. Study outcomes and limitations: Fewer insertions marked abundant cord blood beta clonotypes; young adult naive trended weakly, memory not at all.

The chain uses TRBV20-1 and TRBJ2-2; TRBD1 matches 7 bases. This TCR was recovered from a newborn girl in good health. The material sequenced was cord blood. CDR3 coding DNA: TGCAGTGCTAGAGATCCGGGGAGACAGGGGAACACCGGGGAGCTGTTTTTT. It encodes CSARDPGRQGNTGELFF.